The rows below give T cell receptor beta chains drawn from one sample of a study of Graves' ophthalmopathy and Graves' hyperthyroidism. A single record per CDR3 protein comes from TCRdb applying MiXCR to the multiplex PCR reads. Among about 700,000 distinct CDR3 sequences listed, 40% were seen once. Sequences were obtained from peripheral blood. The receptors were gathered from an adult man with Graves' ophthalmopathy. The CDR3 runs from the conserved cysteine through the conserved F or W. D genes are given only for firm matches. The size entry is marked missing in some rows and otherwise reads once, few, many or a size class.

>TRBV6-5|TRBD2|few|TRBJ2-5
CASSYTSGRRETQYF
TGTGCCAGCAGTTATACTAGCGGGAGGCGCGAGACCCAGTACTTC
>TRBV2|TRBD1|many|TRBJ1-1
CASSQAGTGTEAFF
TGTGCCAGCAGTCAAGCCGGGACAGGCACTGAAGCTTTCTTT
>TRBV15|.|.|TRBJ2-4
CATSRPSLAKNIQYF
TGTGCCACCAGCAGACCATCCTTAGCCAAAAACATTCAGTACTTC
>TRBV11-3|.|many|TRBJ2-5
CASSLEGLETQYF
TGTGCCAGCAGCTTAGAGGGGCTAGAGACCCAGTACTTC
>TRBV20-1|.|.|TRBJ2-7
CSARDLGPEQCF
TGCAGTGCTAGAGATTTAGGACCCGAGCAGTGCTTC
>TRBV12-3/TRBV12-4|.|many|TRBJ2-5
CASIQGRGETQYF
TGTGCCAGCATCCAGGGGAGAGGAGAGACCCAGTACTTC
>TRBV13|TRBD1|many|TRBJ2-5
CASSTGDETQYF
TGTGCCAGCAGCACAGGGGACGAGACCCAGTACTTC
>TRBV12-5|.|.|TRBJ2-7
CASSFSYFNYEQYF
TGTGCCAGCAGTTTCAGTTACTTTAACTACGAGCAGTACTTC
>TRBV7-3|.|.|TRBJ2-3
CASSVRVREGDTQYF
TGTGCCAGCAGCGTACGGGTCCGGGAAGGAGATACGCAGTATTTT
>TRBV20-1|TRBD2|once|TRBJ2-5
CSAEGTSGPQETQYF
TGCAGTGCAGAAGGGACTAGCGGGCCACAAGAGACCCAGTACTTC
>TRBV20-1|TRBD2|few|TRBJ2-7
CSVGLAGRYEQYF
TGCAGTGTAGGACTAGCGGGGAGATACGAGCAGTACTTC
>TRBV7-2|.|few|TRBJ1-4
CASSLDSTNEKLFF
TGTGCCAGCAGCTTAGACAGTACTAATGAAAAACTGTTTTTT
>TRBV2|.|many|TRBJ1-2
CASKIVRDASNYGYTF
TGTGCCAGCAAAATTGTGCGGGACGCCTCTAACTATGGCTACACCTTC
>TRBV11-3|.|many|TRBJ2-2
CASSPQTSHGELFF
TGTGCCAGCAGCCCACAGACTAGTCACGGGGAGCTGTTTTTT
>TRBV29-1|TRBD2|.|TRBJ2-5
CSVDLGGPSGRVRETQYF
TGCAGCGTTGATCTGGGGGGCCCTAGCGGGAGGGTACGCGAGACCCAGTACTTC
>TRBV7-9|TRBD1|.|TRBJ2-7
CASSQTGGYSEQYF
TGTGCCAGCAGCCAGACAGGGGGGTACTCCGAGCAGTACTTC
>TRBV10-3|.|few|TRBJ1-3
CASSSLNTIYF
TGTGCCAGCAGTTCCCTGAACACCATATATTTT
>TRBV19|.|many|TRBJ1-5
CASSIGRGRNQPQHF
TGTGCCAGTAGTATAGGCAGGGGAAGGAACCAGCCCCAGCATTTT
>TRBV7-2|.|many|TRBJ2-7
CASSFLSSTLDEQYF
TGTGCCAGCAGCTTCCTTAGCTCTACTCTCGACGAGCAGTACTTC
>TRBV20-1|.|many|TRBJ1-5
CSAQGLTSNQPQHF
TGCAGTGCTCAGGGGCTCACCTCTAATCAGCCCCAGCATTTT
>TRBV7-9|TRBD1|.|TRBJ1-5
CASSLQGAAQPQRF
TGTGCCAGCAGCTTACAGGGGGCGGCTCAGCCCCAGCGTTTT
>TRBV4-3|.|once|TRBJ2-2
CASSQGRQPPNTGELFF
TGCGCCAGCAGCCAAGGGCGACAGCCACCCAACACCGGGGAGCTGTTTTTT
>TRBV9|.|.|TRBJ1-6
CASCTALVNSPLHF
TGTGCCAGCTGCACGGCACTGGTGAATTCACCCCTCCACTTT
>TRBV12-3/TRBV12-4|.|.|TRBJ1-2
CASTKLGGGPRGYTF
TGTGCCAGCACCAAACTGGGCGGGGGGCCGCGTGGCTACACCTTC
>TRBV12-3/TRBV12-4|.|.|TRBJ2-7
CASSNTPYEQYF
TGTGCCAGCAGCAACACCCCCTACGAGCAGTACTTC
>TRBV5-8|.|many|TRBJ2-7
CASSLWTANEQYF
TGTGCCAGCAGCTTGTGGACGGCAAACGAGCAGTACTTC
>TRBV10-2|TRBD1|many|TRBJ1-6
CASSKTGEYGSPLHF
TGCGCCAGCAGCAAAACAGGGGAGTACGGTTCACCCCTCCACTTT
>TRBV20-1|TRBD1|.|TRBJ1-1
CSAGMTGFAFF
TGCAGTGCAGGGATGACAGGGTTCGCTTTCTTT
>TRBV5-1|.|.|TRBJ2-2
CASSLTMNTGELFF
TGCGCCAGCAGCTTGACCATGAACACCGGGGAGCTGTTTTTT
>TRBV12-3/TRBV12-4|.|.|TRBJ2-7
CASSPFWGLGSYEQYF
TGTGCCAGCAGTCCCTTCTGGGGGTTGGGCTCCTACGAGCAGTACTTC
>TRBV25-1|.|.|TRBJ2-2
CASSYGRGAGGTGELFF
TGTGCCAGCAGTTATGGGCGAGGGGCGGGTGGGACCGGGGAGCTGTTTTTT
>TRBV6-5|.|.|TRBJ2-2
CASKRSGTGELFF
TGTGCCAGCAAGAGGAGTGGGACCGGGGAGCTGTTTTTT
>TRBV27|.|few|TRBJ2-7
CASSLSSAHEQYF
TGTGCCAGCAGTTTAAGCTCGGCCCACGAGCAGTACTTC
>TRBV25-1|.|.|TRBJ1-4
CASSRGTDNNEKLFF
TGTGCCAGCAGTCGCGGGACGGACAACAATGAAAAACTGTTTTTT
>TRBV2|TRBD1|many|TRBJ2-7
CASRDRGQREQYF
TGTGCCAGCAGGGACAGGGGGCAAAGAGAGCAGTACTTC
>TRBV25-1|TRBD1|.|TRBJ1-4
CVSSGQGKQANEKLFF
TGTGTCAGCAGTGGACAGGGAAAGCAGGCTAATGAAAAACTGTTTTTT
>TRBV6-1|.|few|TRBJ1-1
CASNDRSLNTEAFF
TGTGCCAGCAACGACAGGTCCTTGAACACTGAAGCTTTCTTT
>TRBV25-1|.|few|TRBJ1-3
CASSETRGTSGNTIYF
TGTGCCAGCAGTGAGACGCGGGGAACTTCTGGAAACACCATATATTTT
>TRBV5-8|TRBD1|.|TRBJ1-1
CASSLERQGLPEAFF
TGTGCCAGCAGCTTGGAGAGACAGGGGTTACCTGAAGCTTTCTTT
>TRBV15|.|.|TRBJ1-5
CASRVHSNQPQHF
TGTGCCAGCCGGGTACATTCCAATCAGCCCCAGCATTTT
>TRBV28|.|.|TRBJ1-1
CASSLRGEKGEAFF
TGTGCCAGCAGCCTTAGGGGTGAAAAGGGTGAAGCTTTCTTT
>TRBV11-2|.|many|TRBJ1-3
CASSYWDGNTIYF
TGTGCCAGCAGCTATTGGGATGGAAACACCATATATTTT
>TRBV24-1|.|many|TRBJ1-5
CATSDPGAGQPQHF
TGTGCCACCAGTGACCCAGGGGCAGGTCAGCCCCAGCATTTT
>TRBV20-1|.|few|TRBJ2-7
CSARAPTGFSYEQYF
TGCAGTGCTAGAGCTCCCACAGGGTTCAGTTACGAGCAGTACTTC
>TRBV10-2|.|many|TRBJ1-2
CASSESARAYGYTF
TGCGCCAGCAGTGAGTCGGCCAGGGCCTATGGCTACACCTTC
>TRBV18|.|.|TRBJ2-7
CASSPLPSSYEQYF
TGTGCCAGCTCACCACTGCCGAGCTCCTACGAGCAGTACTTC
>TRBV29-1|TRBD1|.|TRBJ1-2
CSPGQGTNYGYTF
TGCAGCCCGGGACAGGGCACTAACTATGGCTACACCTTC
>TRBV7-9|.|many|TRBJ1-3
CASSPGSGNTIYF
TGTGCCAGCAGCCCCGGTTCTGGAAACACCATATATTTT
>TRBV2|TRBD1|.|TRBJ1-4
CASRDDRGEKYNEKLFF
TGTGCCAGCAGGGATGACAGGGGGGAAAAATATAATGAAAAACTGTTTTTT
>TRBV4-2|TRBD1|.|TRBJ1-3
CASSQVGGTGVSGNTIYF
TGTGCCAGCAGCCAAGTGGGAGGGACAGGGGTGTCTGGAAACACCATATATTTT
>TRBV2|.|.|TRBJ1-2
CASSREQGGYGYTF
TGTGCCAGCTCGCGGGAGCAGGGTGGCTATGGCTACACCTTC